This TCR beta chain was obtained from a study of cytomegalovirus exposure and HLA in healthy donors. Study results and caveats: An observed cluster of highly shared sequence variants was recorded as a likely sequencing artifact. Prior analysis indicated that the majority of TCR beta V segments exhibited productivity approximately 87% or approximately 30% of the time. Later, TCR association rates were found to vary by HLA locus, highest for DRB1 and lowest for HLA-C.

From germline, CDR1 is MNHEY and CDR2 SVGAGI. There are 14 residues in the CDR3. V lost 6 bases and J 7 bases, leaving 16 bases between the germline ends. The PCR used 60 Vbeta and 13 Jbeta primers. Method: immunoSEQ multiplex PCR; TCRdb's copy keeps in-frame clones and lacks some. This sample yields over 85,000 clones, of which roughly 80% are seen a single time; around 1.2% belongs to the top ten. As for this clone: What it binds is unknown. Other DNA sequences of this sample code for an identical CDR3.

The sequenced material came from PBMCs. The sequence was obtained from a woman younger than 45 in good health and CMV-seronegative. This chain uses TRBV6-5 with TRBJ1-5, with D perhaps TRBD1 (6 bases). The CDR3 DNA sequence: TGTGCCAGCAGCGAGGGGGGGGCAGGACAGCCCCAGCATTTT. Its translation: CASSEGGAGQPQHF.